The 15 T cell receptor beta chains in this list originate from one sample, sequenced in a study of response to subunit inactivated influenza vaccine. Each CDR3 protein gets one entry after TCRdb re-called the RT-PCR reads with MiXCR. This table has about 520,000 distinct CDR3 sequences, about a tenth appearing once. The sequencing used PBMCs from blood, collected 35 to 45 days after vaccination. Every receptor here comes from a man in his fifties who received an inactivated influenza vaccine.

This clonotype was recorded many times. The CDR3 sequence: CSVVAGGYSYEQYF. CDR3 DNA sequence: TGCAGCGTTGTGGCAGGGGGATACTCCTACGAGCAGTACTTC. The chain links TRBV29-1 to TRBJ2-7; TRBD1 agrees at 7 bases. The V segment lost 4 bases and the J segment 0 bases; nucleotides outside the gene matches: 6. Germline assignment: CDR1 SQVTM and CDR2 ANQGSEA. This CDR3 is 14 amino acids long.

V is TRBV20-1 and J is TRBJ2-1; 12 nucleotides match TRBD1. The germline V gene has CDR1 DFQATT and CDR2 SNEGSKA (reference sequence). CDR3 length: 14 amino acids. The V gene end was trimmed by 6 bases and the J gene end by 8 bases; junction bases not matched to a gene: 8. CDR3 amino acids: CSAGGDRGRDEQFF. In nucleotides, the CDR3 is TGCAGTGCGGGGGGGGACAGGGGGCGAGATGAGCAGTTCTTC.

The gene calls are TRBV4-3 and TRBJ1-6; no definite D call. The CDR3 runs 13 residues. Germline values: CDR1 LGHNA, CDR2 YSLEER. Trimming pared 0 bases from V and 10 bases from J, leaving 7 bases between. The chain's CDR3 is CASSQDLGSPLHF. CDR3 in DNA: TGCGCCAGCAGCCAAGATCTCGGGTCACCCCTCCACTTT.

The sample holds a few counts of this clonotype. V and J are TRBV18 and TRBJ1-5; the D is unclear. The CDR3 extends over 14 amino acids. CDR1 is KGHSH, CDR2 LQKENI, per germline. Trimming took 3 bases from V and 4 from J, leaving 10 bases between them. Here the CDR3 DNA reads TGTGCCAGCTCACCGGGCAGAGAAAATCAGCCCCAGCATTTT. This gives the protein CASSPGRENQPQHF.

A few counts support this clonotype. The CDR3 loop is CASRISRRGEAFF. CDR3 nucleotides: TGTGCCAGCAGGATATCCAGACGTGGTGAAGCTTTCTTT. V gene TRBV6-2 or TRBV6-3 combines with J gene TRBJ1-1; D is unclear. Per germline, CDR1 MNHEY and CDR2 SVGEGT. Trimming pared 6 bases from V and 7 bases from J, leaving 15 bases between. This CDR3 is 13 amino acids long.

Many counts were recorded for this clonotype. The rearrangement joins TRBV6-5 to TRBJ2-4; D is unresolved. The germline V and J ends were trimmed by 0 bases and 0 bases, with 9 bases remaining between them. The CDR3 covers 16 residues. Germline V gene lookup returns CDR1 MNHEY and CDR2 SVGAGI. The CDR3: CASSYSAAIAKNIQYF. As DNA, the CDR3 is TGTGCCAGCAGTTACTCCGCGGCCATAGCCAAAAACATTCAGTACTTC.

The chain recombines TRBV7-2 with TRBJ2-5; 8 bases map to TRBD2. The CDR3 runs 17 residues. Germline lookup yields CDR1 SGHTA and CDR2 FQGNSA. V trimming: 3 bases; J trimming: 1 base; junction bases outside the gene matches: 10. The CDR3 is CASSFGVRRGAQETQYF. DNA of the CDR3: TGTGCCAGCAGCTTTGGAGTTAGGCGGGGGGCCCAAGAGACCCAGTACTTC.

Many counts were recorded for this clonotype. The rearrangement uses TRBV12-3 or TRBV12-4 and TRBJ1-6, with TRBD1 matching 9 bases. V shed 5 bases, J shed 7 bases, and the junction held 6 bases outside the gene matches. This CDR3 region has 15 residues. The CDR3 region is CASSQSGTGNSPLHF. CDR3 DNA: TGTGCCAGCAGTCAATCCGGGACAGGGAATTCACCCCTCCACTTT.

This clonotype was counted many times. The chain couples TRBV4-3 to TRBJ2-1, with D perhaps matching TRBD2 (5 bases). The V end was cut by 0 bases, the J end by 7 bases, with 16 bases between. There are 16 residues in the CDR3. Germline V gives CDR1 LGHNA, CDR2 YSLEER. Written as DNA, the CDR3 is TGCGCCAGCAGCCAAGATTATTCACTAGAGGTAAATGAGCAGTTCTTC. Translated, it gives CASSQDYSLEVNEQFF.

Many counts were recorded for this clonotype. The chain is built from TRBV6-5 and TRBJ2-7; weak D call: TRBD2 (5 bases). The V gene's germline CDR1 is MNHEY and CDR2 SVGAGI. The length of the CDR3 is 13 residues. Trimming cost V 6 bases and J 7 bases, with 16 bases left between them. This CDR3 reads CASRPRGIVEQYF. CDR3 in DNA: TGTGCCAGCAGGCCACGGGGAATCGTTGAGCAGTACTTC.

The chain couples TRBV3-1 to TRBJ2-7; a possible D gene is TRBD2 (6 bases). The V gene lost 1 base and the J gene lost 6 bases, with 13 bases spanning the gap. CDR1 LGHDT and CDR2 YNNKEL come from the germline V gene (reference sequence). This CDR3 spans 14 amino acids. The chain's CDR3 is CASSQVTSVAEQYF. The CDR3 coding sequence is TGTGCCAGCAGCCAAGTGACTAGTGTCGCCGAGCAGTACTTC.

This clonotype was counted ten times or more. The chain couples TRBV7-9 to TRBJ2-1; 11 bases fit TRBD2. The V segment lost 3 bases and the J segment 2 bases; nucleotides outside the gene matches: 3. This CDR3 has 16 residues. In germline, CDR1 is SEHNR, CDR2 FQNEAQ (reference sequence). The CDR3 protein is CASSFISGRAYNEQFF. The CDR3 DNA reads TGTGCCAGCAGCTTTATTAGCGGGAGGGCCTACAATGAGCAGTTCTTC. The whole variable domain, filled in from reference TRBV7-9 and TRBJ2-1, reads DTGVSQNPRHKITKRGQNVTFRCDPISEHNRLYWYRQTLGQGPEFLTYFQNEAQLEKSRLLSDRFSAERPKGSFSTLEIQRTEQGDSAMYLCASSFISGRAYNEQFFGPGTRLTVL.

The chain has TRBV6-1 and TRBJ2-2; TRBD1 matches at 7 bases. Germline values: CDR1 MNHNS, CDR2 SASEGT. The CDR3 totals 16 residues. After removal of 5 bases from V and 1 base from J, the junction contained 7 bases not matched to a gene. The chain's CDR3 is CASSTSRGRNTGELFF. The CDR3 DNA follows: TGTGCCAGCAGTACGTCCAGGGGGAGGAACACCGGGGAGCTGTTTTTT.

This clonotype has just a few counts. CDR3 in DNA: TGCGCCAGCAGCTTGGTCGGACTAGCGGGTGGTGGGGAGCAGTTCTTC. It is translated as CASSLVGLAGGGEQFF. This rearrangement joins TRBV5-1 to TRBJ2-1; 11 bases agree with TRBD2. V was clipped by 0 bases and J by 10 bases; unmatched bases: 9. Germline V gene lookup returns CDR1 SGHRS and CDR2 YFSETQ. The CDR3 extends over 16 amino acids.

The J gene is TRBJ2-1, the V gene TRBV20-1; tentatively, D is TRBD2 (5 bases). Germline CDR1 and CDR2: DFQATT and SNEGSKA (reference sequence). CDR3 length equals 17 residues. Trimming pared 5 bases from V and 1 base from J, leaving 21 bases between. The CDR3 DNA reads TGCAGTGCTGACCCGTTGGAGCGGACCCTTTCCTACAATGAGCAGTTCTTC. Translating it yields CSADPLERTLSYNEQFF.